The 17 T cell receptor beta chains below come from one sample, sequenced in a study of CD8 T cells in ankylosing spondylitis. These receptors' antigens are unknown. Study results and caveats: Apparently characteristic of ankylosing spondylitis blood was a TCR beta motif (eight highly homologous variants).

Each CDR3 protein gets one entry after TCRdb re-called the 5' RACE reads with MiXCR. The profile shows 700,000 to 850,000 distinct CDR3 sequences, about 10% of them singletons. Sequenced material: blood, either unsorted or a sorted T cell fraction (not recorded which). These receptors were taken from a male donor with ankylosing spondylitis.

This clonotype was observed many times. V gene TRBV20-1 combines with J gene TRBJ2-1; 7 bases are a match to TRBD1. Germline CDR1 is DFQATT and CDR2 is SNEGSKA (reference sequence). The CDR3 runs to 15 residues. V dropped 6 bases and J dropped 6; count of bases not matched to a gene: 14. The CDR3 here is CSATKRQGLINEQFF. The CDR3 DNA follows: TGCAGTGCCACCAAGAGACAGGGTCTTATCAATGAGCAGTTCTTC.

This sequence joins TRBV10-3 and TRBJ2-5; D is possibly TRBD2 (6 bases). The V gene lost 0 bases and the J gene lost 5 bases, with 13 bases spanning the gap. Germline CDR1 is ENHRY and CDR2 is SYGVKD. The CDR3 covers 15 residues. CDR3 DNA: TGTGCCATCAGTGAGTCGACGGAGGGGCGGGAGACCCAGTACTTC. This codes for CAISESTEGRETQYF.

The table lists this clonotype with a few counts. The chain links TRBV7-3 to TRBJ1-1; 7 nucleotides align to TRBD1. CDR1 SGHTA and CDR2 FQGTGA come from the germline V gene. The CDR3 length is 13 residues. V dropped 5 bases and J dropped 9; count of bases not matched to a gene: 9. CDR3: CASSPSRQGQAFF. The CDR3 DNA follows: TGTGCCAGCAGCCCATCCCGACAGGGACAAGCTTTCTTT.

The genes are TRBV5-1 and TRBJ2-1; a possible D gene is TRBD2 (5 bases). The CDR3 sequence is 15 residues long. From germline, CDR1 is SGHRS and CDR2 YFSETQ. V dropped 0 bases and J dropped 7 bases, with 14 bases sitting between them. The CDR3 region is CASSLAVRGLNEQFF. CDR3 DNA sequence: TGCGCCAGCAGCTTGGCCGTCCGGGGTCTTAATGAGCAGTTCTTC.

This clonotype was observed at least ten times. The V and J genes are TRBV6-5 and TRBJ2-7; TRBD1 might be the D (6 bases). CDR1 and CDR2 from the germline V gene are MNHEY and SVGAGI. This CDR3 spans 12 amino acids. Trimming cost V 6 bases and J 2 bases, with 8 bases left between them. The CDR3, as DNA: TGTGCCAGCAGACAGGGAACCTACGAGCAGTACTTC. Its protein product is CASRQGTYEQYF.

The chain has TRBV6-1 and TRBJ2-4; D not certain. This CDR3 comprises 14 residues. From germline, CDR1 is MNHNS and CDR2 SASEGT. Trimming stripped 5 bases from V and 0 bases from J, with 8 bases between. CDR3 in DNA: TGTGCCAGCAGTCCAGATCTAGCCAAAAACATTCAGTACTTC. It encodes CASSPDLAKNIQYF.

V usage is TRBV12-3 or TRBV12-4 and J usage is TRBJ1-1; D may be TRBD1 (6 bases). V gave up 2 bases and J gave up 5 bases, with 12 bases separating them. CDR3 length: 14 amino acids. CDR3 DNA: TGTGCCAGCAGTTTAATGGGACAAGGGACTGAAGCTTTCTTT. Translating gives CASSLMGQGTEAFF.

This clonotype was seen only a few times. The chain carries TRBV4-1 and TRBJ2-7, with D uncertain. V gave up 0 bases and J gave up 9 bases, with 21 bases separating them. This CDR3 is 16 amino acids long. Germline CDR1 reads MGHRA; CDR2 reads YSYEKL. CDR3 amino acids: CASSQDSRVPNYVQYF. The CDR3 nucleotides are TGCGCCAGCAGCCAAGACAGTCGCGTTCCGAATTATGTGCAGTACTTC.

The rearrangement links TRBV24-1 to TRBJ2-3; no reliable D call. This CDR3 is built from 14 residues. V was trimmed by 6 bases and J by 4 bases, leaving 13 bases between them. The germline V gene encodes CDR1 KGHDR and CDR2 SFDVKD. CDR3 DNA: TGTGCCACCAGTACAGAGATCTCTGCAGATACGCAGTATTTT. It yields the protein CATSTEISADTQYF.

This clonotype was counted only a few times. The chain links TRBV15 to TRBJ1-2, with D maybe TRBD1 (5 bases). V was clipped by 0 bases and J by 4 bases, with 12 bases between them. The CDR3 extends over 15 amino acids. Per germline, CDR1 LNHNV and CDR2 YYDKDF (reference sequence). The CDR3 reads CATSRDRGGVYGYTF. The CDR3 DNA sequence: TGTGCCACCAGCAGAGATCGGGGAGGGGTCTATGGCTACACCTTC. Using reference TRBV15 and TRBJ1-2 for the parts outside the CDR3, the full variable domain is DAMVIQNPRYQVTQFGKPVTLSCSQTLNHNVMYWYQQKSSQAPKLLFHYYDKDFNNEADTPDNFQSRRPNTSFCFLDIRSPGLGDTAMYLCATSRDRGGVYGYTFGSGTRLTVV.

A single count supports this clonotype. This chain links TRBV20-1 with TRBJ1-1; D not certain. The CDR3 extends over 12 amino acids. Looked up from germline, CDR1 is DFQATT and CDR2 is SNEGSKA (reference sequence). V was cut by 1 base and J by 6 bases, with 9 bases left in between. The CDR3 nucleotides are TGCAGTGCTAGAGGGGCCGCTGCTGAAGCTTTCTTT. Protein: CSARGAAAEAFF.

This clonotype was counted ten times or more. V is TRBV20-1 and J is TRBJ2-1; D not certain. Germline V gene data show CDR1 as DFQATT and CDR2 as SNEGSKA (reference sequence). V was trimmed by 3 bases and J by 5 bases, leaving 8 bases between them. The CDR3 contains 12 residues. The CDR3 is CSASFRNNEQFF. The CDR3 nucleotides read TGCAGTGCTAGTTTCAGGAACAATGAGCAGTTCTTC.

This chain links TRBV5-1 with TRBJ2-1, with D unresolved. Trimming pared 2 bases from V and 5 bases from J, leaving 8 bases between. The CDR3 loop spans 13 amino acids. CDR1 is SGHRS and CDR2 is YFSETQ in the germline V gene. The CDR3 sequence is CASSFRLNNEQFF. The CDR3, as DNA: TGCGCCAGCAGCTTCCGCCTAAACAATGAGCAGTTCTTC.

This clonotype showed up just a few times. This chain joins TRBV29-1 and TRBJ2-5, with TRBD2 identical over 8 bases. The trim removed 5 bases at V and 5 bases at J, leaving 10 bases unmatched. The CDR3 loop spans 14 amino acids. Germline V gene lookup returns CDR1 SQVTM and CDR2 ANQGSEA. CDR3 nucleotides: TGCAGCGTTTGGGGTAGCGGGGATTCGGAGACCCAGTACTTC. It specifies CSVWGSGDSETQYF.

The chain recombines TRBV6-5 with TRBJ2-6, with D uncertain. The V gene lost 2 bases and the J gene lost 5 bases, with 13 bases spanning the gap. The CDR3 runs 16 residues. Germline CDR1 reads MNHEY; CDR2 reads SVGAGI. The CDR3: CASSYAQSVWANVLTF. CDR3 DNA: TGTGCCAGCAGTTACGCACAATCCGTCTGGGCCAACGTCCTGACTTTC.

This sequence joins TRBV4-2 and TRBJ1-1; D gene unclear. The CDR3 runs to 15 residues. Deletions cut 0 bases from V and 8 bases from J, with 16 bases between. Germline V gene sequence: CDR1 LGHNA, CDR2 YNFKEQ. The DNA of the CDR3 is TGTGCCAGCAGCCAAGATATTTTACCCCGGCGGGAAGCTTTCTTT. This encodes CASSQDILPRREAFF.

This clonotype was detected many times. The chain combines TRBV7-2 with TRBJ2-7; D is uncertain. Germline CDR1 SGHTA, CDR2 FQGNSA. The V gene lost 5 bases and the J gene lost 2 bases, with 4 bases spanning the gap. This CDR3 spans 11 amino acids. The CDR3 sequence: CASSPAYEQYF. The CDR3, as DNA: TGTGCCAGCAGCCCCGCCTACGAGCAGTACTTC. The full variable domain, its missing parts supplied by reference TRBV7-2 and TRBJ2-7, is GAGVSQSPSNKVTEKGKDVELRCDPISGHTALYWYRQSLGQGLEFLIYFQGNSAPDKSGLPSDRFSAERTGGSVSTLTIQRTQQEDSAVYLCASSPAYEQYFGPGTRLTVT.